This T cell receptor (beta chain) was profiled in a study of blood T cell repertoires in COVID-19. Study as a whole: COVID-19 samples collected from the United States, Italy and Spain covered acute and convalescent phases. In each case, the material was cDNA or gDNA derived from T cells, B-cell-depleted T cells, or PBMCs.

Data came from immunoSEQ multiplex PCR; TCRdb stores just in-frame clones and leaves some out. The sample consists of over 200,000 clones, around 80% of them appearing once. Source material: peripheral blood. The TCR originated in a woman aged 45 to 65 with acute or convalescent COVID-19.

CDR3 in amino acids: CASTALTGAETQYF. The CDR3 nucleotides read TGTGCCAGCACTGCGTTGACAGGGGCCGAGACCCAGTACTTC. This chain joins TRBV6-5 and TRBJ2-5, with 8 bases matching TRBD1. Germline CDR1 reads MNHEY; CDR2 reads SVGAGI. CDR3 size: 14 residues. V gave up 7 bases and J gave up 5 bases; unmatched junction bases: 9.